One T cell receptor beta chain is described in this entry. This clonotype was counted at least ten times. Its antigen specificity is not known. No qualities accompany the bases; no much larger clone lies one base away. The data were obtained in a study of chronic HIV infection and antiretroviral therapy (dated by TCRdb to between 2014 and 2017). Libraries came from 5' RACE. For sequencing, an Illumina MiSeq was employed. TCRdb reworked the public reads: Q25 trimming with fastp, MiXCR clone assembly, productive beta chains retained. When rows share a CDR3 protein, they turn into one entry using the most common DNA and genes. The sample table contains approximately 40,000 distinct CDR3 sequences; only one count was recorded for about 7.4% of them. Over 2.5% of the sample is held by the ten biggest clonotypes. The germline V and J ends show losses of 0 bases and 6 bases respectively, and no gene match explains 14 bases of the junction. CDR1 is given as LGHDT and CDR2 as YNNKEL, both from the germline V gene (reference sequence). Including the terminal cysteine and phenylalanine, the CDR3 comprises 19 residues. This entry keeps only the CDR3 DNA: 57 bases, framed from base 1.

The sample was peripheral blood. The sequence is built from TRBV3-1 and TRBJ1-2; the central 12 bases match TRBD1. The source is an adult who had HIV and had not received antiretroviral therapy, or was an uninfected healthy control (not recorded which). The nucleotide sequence reads TGTGCCAGCAGCCAAGAAAGGGAGCTCCGAAGGGACAGGGGGCATGGCTACACCTTC. This gives the protein CASSQERELRRDRGHGYTF.